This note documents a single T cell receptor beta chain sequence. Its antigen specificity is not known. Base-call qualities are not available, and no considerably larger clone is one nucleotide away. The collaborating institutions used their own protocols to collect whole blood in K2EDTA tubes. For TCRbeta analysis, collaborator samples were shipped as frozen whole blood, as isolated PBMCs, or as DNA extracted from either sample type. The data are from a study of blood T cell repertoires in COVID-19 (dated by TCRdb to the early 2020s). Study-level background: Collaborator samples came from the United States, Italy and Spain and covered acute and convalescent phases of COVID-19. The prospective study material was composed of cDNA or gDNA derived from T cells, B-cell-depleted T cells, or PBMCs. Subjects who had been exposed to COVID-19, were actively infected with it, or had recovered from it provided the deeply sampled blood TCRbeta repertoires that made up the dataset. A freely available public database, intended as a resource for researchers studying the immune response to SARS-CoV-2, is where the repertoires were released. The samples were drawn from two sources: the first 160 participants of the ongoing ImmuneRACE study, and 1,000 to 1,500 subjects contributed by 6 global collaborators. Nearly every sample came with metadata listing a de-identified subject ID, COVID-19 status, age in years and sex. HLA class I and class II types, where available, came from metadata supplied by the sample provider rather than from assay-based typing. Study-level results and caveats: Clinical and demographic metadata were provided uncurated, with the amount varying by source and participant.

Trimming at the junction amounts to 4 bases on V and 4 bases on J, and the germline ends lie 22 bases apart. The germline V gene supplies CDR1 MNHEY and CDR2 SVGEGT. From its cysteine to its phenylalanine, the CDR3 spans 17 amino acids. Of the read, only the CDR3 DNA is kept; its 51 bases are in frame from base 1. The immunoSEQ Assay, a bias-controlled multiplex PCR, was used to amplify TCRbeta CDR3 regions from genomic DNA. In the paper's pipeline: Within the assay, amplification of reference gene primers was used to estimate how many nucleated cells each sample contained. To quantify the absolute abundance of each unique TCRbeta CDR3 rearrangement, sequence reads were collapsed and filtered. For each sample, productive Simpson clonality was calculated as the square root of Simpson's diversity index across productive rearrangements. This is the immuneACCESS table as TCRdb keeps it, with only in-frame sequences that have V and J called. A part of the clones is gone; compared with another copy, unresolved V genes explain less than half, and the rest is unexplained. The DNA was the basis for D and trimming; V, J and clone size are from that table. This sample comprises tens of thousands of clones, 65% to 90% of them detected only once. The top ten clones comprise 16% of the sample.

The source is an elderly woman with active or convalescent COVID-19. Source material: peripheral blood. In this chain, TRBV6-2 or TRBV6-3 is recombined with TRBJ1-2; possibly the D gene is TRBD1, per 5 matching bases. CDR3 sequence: CASSLRGKGRRGYGYTF. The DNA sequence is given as TGTGCCAGCAGTTTGCGGGGAAAGGGGCGCCGGGGCTATGGCTACACCTTC.